A selection of T cell receptor beta chains follows, all from one sample in a study of identical twins. Each CDR3 protein is one row after TCRdb ran MiXCR on the 5' RACE reads. Of 600,000 to 850,000 distinct CDR3 sequences listed, around a sixth are singletons. These sequences were also reported in another study, on T cells expressing NK-cell markers.

The sequencing sample was made of PBMCs. Receptors originate from a woman aged 18-35 years in good health. CDR3s include the opening cysteine and the closing phenylalanine or tryptophan. A D gene is named only where the DNA matches it firmly. Clone size is given for some rows only: seen once, a few or many times, or a class if the clone is expanded.

few,TRBV5-1,NA,TRBJ2-1,TGCGCCAGCAGTTCCGCGGCCCGTTCCCAAAGTGAGCAGTTCTTC,CASSSAARSQSEQFF
few,TRBV6-6,NA,TRBJ2-2,TGTGCCAGCAGTTTGAAAGGGATCGGGGAGCTGTTTTTT,CASSLKGIGELFF
few,TRBV20-1,TRBD2,TRBJ2-7,TGCAGTGCTAGAGCCGCGGGAGTCTACGAGCAGTACTTC,CSARAAGVYEQYF
few,TRBV4-3,NA,TRBJ2-7,TGCGCCAGCAGCCTTACCTGGGACACCTCCTACGAGCAGTACTTC,CASSLTWDTSYEQYF
NA,TRBV28,TRBD2,TRBJ2-1,TGTGCCAGCAGTTCCTTGGGCTCGGGGGGTGGACGTGAGCAGTTCTTC,CASSSLGSGGGREQFF
NA,TRBV12-3/TRBV12-4,TRBD2,TRBJ2-5,TGTGCCAGCCGAAGCGGGGGACAAGAGACCCAGTACTTC,CASRSGGQETQYF
few,TRBV5-5,TRBD2,TRBJ2-1,TGTGCCAGCAGCTTGATACTAGCGGGGGGTGGTGAGCAGTTCTTC,CASSLILAGGGEQFF
few,TRBV5-1,TRBD1,TRBJ2-1,TGCGCCAGCAGCTTCGGACAGGGGGCCGGTGTGTATGAGCAGTTCTTC,CASSFGQGAGVYEQFF
NA,TRBV6-2/TRBV6-3,TRBD2,TRBJ2-1,TGTGCCAGCAGCCGGGCCGGGACTAGCGGAATCAATGAGCAGTTCTTC,CASSRAGTSGINEQFF
few,TRBV12-3/TRBV12-4,TRBD2,TRBJ2-1,TGTGCCAGCAGTTTGGGACTAGCGGGGGGGAAGGTTGAGCAGTTCTTC,CASSLGLAGGKVEQFF
NA,TRBV7-2,TRBD2,TRBJ2-1,TGTGCCAGCAGCTTAAGTCTAGCGGGGGGGGAATACAATGAGCAGTTCTTC,CASSLSLAGGEYNEQFF
few,TRBV29-1,NA,TRBJ2-5,TGCAGCGCTGGGATGAAAGAGACCCAGTACTTC,CSAGMKETQYF
few,TRBV4-3,NA,TRBJ2-7,TGCGCCAGCAGCCAAGATCCTCAGATTTACGAGCAGTACTTC,CASSQDPQIYEQYF
few,TRBV20-1,TRBD2,TRBJ2-3,TGCAGTGCTAGAGGGTCTAAAGCGGGGATAACAGATACGCAGTATTTT,CSARGSKAGITDTQYF
NA,TRBV11-3,NA,TRBJ2-5,TGTGCCAGCAGCCACCTTTTGTACCAAGAGACCCAGTACTTC,CASSHLLYQETQYF
few,TRBV25-1,NA,TRBJ2-2,TGTGCCAGCAGTGAATTTCTAGGCACGGAGCTGTTTTTT,CASSEFLGTELFF
NA,TRBV5-1,TRBD2,TRBJ2-3,TGCGCCAGCATTGCCGGGACTAGCGGGAGAGAGGGGGGAGATACGCAGTATTTT,CASIAGTSGREGGDTQYF
many,TRBV18,NA,TRBJ1-1,TGTGCCAGCTCACTACAACAGGGTAACACTGAAGCTTTCTTT,CASSLQQGNTEAFF
NA,TRBV12-3/TRBV12-4,NA,TRBJ1-2,TGTGCCAGCAGTTTGTTCTCAGGAGGGATCGGCTATGGCTACACCTTC,CASSLFSGGIGYGYTF
few,TRBV7-9,TRBD2,TRBJ2-3,TGTGCCAGCAGCTTCGTAGCGGGTTACACAGATACGCAGTATTTT,CASSFVAGYTDTQYF
few,TRBV9,TRBD2,TRBJ2-1,TGTGCCAGCAGCGTAAGCCCCGCGGGAGGCAATGAGCAGTTCTTC,CASSVSPAGGNEQFF
many,TRBV12-3/TRBV12-4,TRBD1,TRBJ1-6,TGTGCCAGCAGCCTGACAGGGACGGTTAATTCACCCCTCCACTTT,CASSLTGTVNSPLHF
NA,TRBV5-1,NA,TRBJ1-1,TGCGCCAGCAGCTTGGGGTCAGGCCGGAGGTGGATCACTGAAGCTTTCTTT,CASSLGSGRRWITEAFF
NA,TRBV9,NA,TRBJ2-5,TGTGCCAGCAGCGTAGGGAGGCTTGGCATGGCCCAGTACTTC,CASSVGRLGMAQYF
NA,TRBV20-1,TRBD2,TRBJ2-7,TGCAGTGCTAGAGATACTGGGGGGGGGAGAAGCTCCTACGAGCAGTACTTC,CSARDTGGGRSSYEQYF
few,TRBV29-1,NA,TRBJ2-1,TGCAGCGTGACTTCAGGAGTTGAGCAGTTCTTC,CSVTSGVEQFF
few,TRBV7-3,TRBD2,TRBJ2-7,TGTGCCAGCAGCCCGATCGGCGGGGGGGCCCACGAGCAGTACTTC,CASSPIGGGAHEQYF
few,TRBV5-1,TRBD2,TRBJ2-5,TGCGCCAGCACCTTTAGCGGGGGAGAGACCCAGTACTTC,CASTFSGGETQYF
few,TRBV7-9,NA,TRBJ2-5,TGTGCCAGCAGCCCCGACAGGATTTTCGGGGAGACCCAGTACTTC,CASSPDRIFGETQYF
NA,TRBV9,TRBD2,TRBJ2-1,TGTGCCAGCAGCGTAGCGGGACTAGCGGGGGCCAACTCCTACAATGAGCAGTTCTTC,CASSVAGLAGANSYNEQFF
NA,TRBV7-4,TRBD1,TRBJ1-1,TGTGCCAGCAGCTTGGTCAGGGGGCCGAACACTGAAGCTTTCTTT,CASSLVRGPNTEAFF
NA,TRBV12-3/TRBV12-4,NA,TRBJ2-7,TGTGCCAGCACCCGACCCGGCAGGCCCTACGAGCAGTACTTC,CASTRPGRPYEQYF
many,TRBV12-3/TRBV12-4,NA,TRBJ2-7,TGTGCCAGTATAGGGGGTAGCGGCTCCTACGAGCAGTACTTC,CASIGGSGSYEQYF